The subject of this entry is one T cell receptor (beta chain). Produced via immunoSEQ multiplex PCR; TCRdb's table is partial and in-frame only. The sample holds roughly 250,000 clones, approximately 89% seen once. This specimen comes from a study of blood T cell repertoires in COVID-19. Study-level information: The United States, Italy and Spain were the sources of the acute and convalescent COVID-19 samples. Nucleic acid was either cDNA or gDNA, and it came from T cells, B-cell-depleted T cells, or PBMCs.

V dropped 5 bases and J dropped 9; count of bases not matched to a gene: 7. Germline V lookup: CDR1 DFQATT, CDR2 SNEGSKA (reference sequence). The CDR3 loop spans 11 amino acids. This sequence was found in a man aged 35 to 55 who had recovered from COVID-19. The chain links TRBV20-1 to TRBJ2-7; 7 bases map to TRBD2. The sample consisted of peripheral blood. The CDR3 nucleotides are TGCAGTGCTCGTCGGACTAGTGCGCAGTACTTC. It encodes CSARRTSAQYF.